This T cell receptor (beta chain) originates from a study of OX40 agonist ivuxolimab in advanced cancers. Study as a whole: Recorded diagnoses for dose-escalation patients were hepatocellular carcinoma, melanoma, renal cell or head and neck cancer. Two cutaneous melanoma patients and one hepatocellular carcinoma patient, three in all, had partial responses. Study findings and constraints: Compared with others, partial responders at 0.1-3.0 mg/kg displayed clonal expansion among the lowest. Clones of CD4+ and CD8+ blood T cells grew by week 6 at doses of 0.1 to 3.0 mg/kg.

Regarding this clone: Its antigen is unidentified.

The CDR3 is 14 amino acids. Germline assignment: CDR1 SNHLY and CDR2 FYNNEI. Between the trimmed V and J ends, which lost 6 bases and 4 bases, there was a span of 12 bases. The table came from immunoSEQ multiplex PCR; TCRdb's copy has only in-frame clones and leaves some out. This sample has around 100,000 clones, with less than 95% found just once. Material: CD4+ or CD8+ T cells sorted from blood, obtained in a trial of the OX40 agonist ivuxolimab. The J gene is TRBJ2-2, the V gene TRBV2; D is ambiguous. This receptor was taken from an adult with an advanced solid tumor such as melanoma, head and neck, liver or kidney cancer. CDR3 DNA sequence: TGTGCCAGCAGAGGGTTAAGCGTCACCGGGGAGCTGTTTTTT. It translates to CASRGLSVTGELFF.